A single sample gave rise to the 2 T cell receptor beta chains below, sequenced in a study of cytomegalovirus exposure and HLA in healthy donors. This PCR relied on a set of 60 Vbeta primers and 13 Jbeta primers. Sequenced by immunoSEQ multiplex PCR; TCRdb stores in-frame clones only, minus some. The sample has about 94,000 clones, 81% seen once; the top ten hold approximately 10%. Source material: PBMCs. Receptor source: a human donor in good health.

The chain's CDR3 is CASSQDSEDEQFF. In DNA form, the CDR3 reads TGTGCCAGCAGCCAAGATAGTGAGGATGAGCAGTTCTTC. This chain connects TRBV4-2 to TRBJ2-1; D unclear. CDR1 and CDR2 from the germline V gene are LGHNA and YNFKEQ. CDR3 length equals 13 residues. Trimming removed 0 bases from V and 8 bases from J, with 8 bases in between.

The gene calls are TRBV14 and TRBJ2-7, with 9 nucleotides matching TRBD2. This CDR3 has 17 amino acids. The ends lost 1 base at V and 2 bases at J; junction bases unmatched: 9. The germline V gene encodes CDR1 SGHDN and CDR2 FVKESK. The CDR3 is CASSQAKNSGGTYEQYF. CDR3 DNA: TGTGCCAGCAGCCAAGCTAAGAATAGCGGGGGAACCTACGAGCAGTACTTC.